One sample yielded the 23 T cell receptor beta chains listed below, sequenced in a study of T cells after yellow fever vaccination. Via MiXCR, TCRdb re-called the 5' RACE reads, giving one row per CDR3 protein. The table lists tens of thousands of distinct CDR3 sequences, around 7% of them singletons. This specimen consisted of CD8+ T cells sorted from PBMCs, obtained 4 to 6 days after the first yellow fever vaccination. The receptor set was obtained from a young man who received the YFV17D yellow fever vaccine.

This clonotype was detected ten times or more. The chain is built from TRBV7-9 and TRBJ2-7, with 11 nucleotides matching TRBD2. With V trimmed by 6 bases and J by 4 bases, 11 bases remained unmatched. The germline V gene has CDR1 SEHNR and CDR2 FQNEAQ (reference sequence). CDR3 length equals 16 residues. The CDR3 is CASSPTSGGLNYEQYF. In DNA, the CDR3 is TGTGCCAGCAGTCCTACTAGCGGGGGCTTAAATTACGAGCAGTACTTC.

The chain combines TRBV20-1 with TRBJ2-3; TRBD2 aligns across 10 bases. The ends lost 1 base at V and 2 bases at J; junction bases unmatched: 9. CDR1 and CDR2 (germline): DFQATT, SNEGSKA (reference sequence). CDR3 length: 17 residues. The CDR3 region has the DNA TGCAGTGCTAGAGCGAGCGGGGGGGCGGTAATCACAGATACGCAGTATTTT. Its protein is CSARASGGAVITDTQYF.

This clonotype was recorded many times. V is TRBV12-3 or TRBV12-4 and J is TRBJ1-6; D may be TRBD1 (5 bases). The ends were cut back, 3 bases at V and 7 bases at J, with 13 bases in the middle. CDR3 size: 15 residues. The CDR3 nucleotides read TGTGCCAGCAGTTTTATAGGGGTTGGGAATTCACCCCTCCACTTT. Protein: CASSFIGVGNSPLHF.

This clonotype was detected many times. This sequence joins TRBV6-2 or TRBV6-3 and TRBJ2-2; D is uncertain. The germline gives CDR1 MNHEY, CDR2 SVGEGT. The CDR3 covers 18 residues. Trimming cost V 6 bases and J 0 bases, with 20 bases left between them. CDR3 in DNA: TGTGCCAGCAGCCTGTTTGTCGCTACAGTCACGAACACCGGGGAGCTGTTTTTT. Its translation is CASSLFVATVTNTGELFF.

This clonotype was counted only a few times. J is TRBJ1-1 and V is TRBV20-1; 8 bases are a match to TRBD1. Germline V lookup: CDR1 DFQATT, CDR2 SNEGSKA (reference sequence). The CDR3 is made up of 15 amino acids. Trimming removed 2 bases from V and 3 bases from J; junction bases left unmatched: 8. CDR3 sequence: CSARPYRGTYTEAFF. The DNA for the CDR3 is TGCAGTGCTAGACCTTACAGGGGGACGTACACTGAAGCTTTCTTT.

J is TRBJ2-1 and V is TRBV15; no definite D call. Looked up from germline, CDR1 is LNHNV and CDR2 is YYDKDF (reference sequence). V was pared by 4 bases and J by 0 bases, with 7 bases between. The CDR3 spans 14 residues. DNA of the CDR3: TGTGCCACCAGCATTCAGAGCTCCTACAATGAGCAGTTCTTC. Translated: CATSIQSSYNEQFF.

A few counts support this clonotype. This sequence joins TRBV19 and TRBJ2-1; D is undetermined. CDR1 is LNHDA and CDR2 is SQIVND in the germline V gene (reference sequence). The V end was cut by 5 bases, the J end by 5 bases, with 10 bases between. This CDR3 is 13 amino acids long. For the CDR3, the DNA is TGTGCCAGTAGTCCGGGTCCGAACAATGAGCAGTTCTTC. It specifies CASSPGPNNEQFF.

The sample holds many counts of this clonotype. The V gene is TRBV12-3 or TRBV12-4, the J gene TRBJ2-2; D perhaps matches TRBD1 (6 bases). V lost 4 bases to trimming and J lost 8 bases, with 11 bases between them. This CDR3 has 13 residues. CDR3 in DNA: TGTGCCAGCAGTTGGGGGCCCAGAGGGGAGCTGTTTTTT. Protein product: CASSWGPRGELFF.

This clonotype has ten or more counts. The chain has TRBV7-9 and TRBJ2-4; D possibly corresponds to TRBD1 (5 bases). V lost 3 bases, J lost 11 bases, and 14 bases lay in between. Germline CDR1 reads SEHNR; CDR2 reads FQNEAQ (reference sequence). CDR3 length equals 13 residues. CDR3 nucleotides: TGTGCCAGCAGCTTCCAGGGCGCTGGGGTTCAGTACTTC. Translating gives CASSFQGAGVQYF.

The chain couples TRBV24-1 to TRBJ2-5; 10 bases are shared with TRBD1. The CDR3 has 15 amino acids. V trimming: 4 bases; J trimming: 4 bases; junction bases outside the gene matches: 5. The germline V gene encodes CDR1 KGHDR and CDR2 SFDVKD. CDR3 amino acids: CATSELDRGGETQYF. The DNA of the CDR3 is TGTGCCACCAGTGAACTGGACAGGGGGGGAGAGACCCAGTACTTC.

The table lists this clonotype with many counts. The rearrangement uses TRBV6-5 and TRBJ2-5; 7 positions match TRBD1. Germline values: CDR1 MNHEY, CDR2 SVGAGI. Unmatched junction bases numbered 5, after V lost 4 bases and J lost 3 bases. This CDR3 has 14 residues. CDR3 in DNA: TGTGCCAGCAGTTTCGGACAGGAAGAAGAGACCCAGTACTTC. It codes for CASSFGQEEETQYF.

This clonotype was observed a few times. The CDR3 reads CSARNPEVIGELFF. The CDR3 nucleotides read TGCAGTGCTAGAAACCCGGAGGTAATCGGGGAGCTGTTTTTT. The chain uses TRBV20-1 and TRBJ2-2; TRBD2 is a possible D gene (5 bases). CDR1 is DFQATT, CDR2 SNEGSKA, per germline (reference sequence). The V end lost 2 bases, the J end lost 7 bases, and 14 bases lay between the germline ends. The length of the CDR3 is 14 residues.

In its sample, this clonotype was seen many times. V and J are TRBV5-1 and TRBJ1-1; D remains unclear. CDR1 and CDR2 from the germline V gene are SGHRS and YFSETQ. V was cut by 5 bases and J by 1 base, with 6 bases left in between. The CDR3 runs 12 residues. Here the CDR3 reads CASRLGNTEAFF. CDR3 nucleotides: TGCGCCAGCAGGCTTGGGAACACTGAAGCTTTCTTT.

About this clonotype: A much bigger clone sits one base away, suggesting this may be a read error. The chain couples TRBV27 to TRBJ1-4; 9 bases map to TRBD1. The germline gives CDR1 MNHEY, CDR2 SMNVEV (reference sequence). This CDR3 contains 16 residues. CDR3 amino acids: CTSSLPRQGGNERLFF. The DNA of the CDR3 is TGCACCAGCAGTCTCCCAAGACAGGGGGGTAATGAAAGACTGTTTTTT.

Only a few counts were recorded for this clonotype. The V and J genes are TRBV20-1 and TRBJ2-7; D possibly corresponds to TRBD1 (5 bases). Per the germline V gene, CDR1 is DFQATT and CDR2 is SNEGSKA (reference sequence). CDR3 size: 13 residues. V was trimmed by 1 base and J by 2 bases, leaving 9 bases between them. The CDR3 nucleotides are TGCAGTGCTAGAGCTCAGGGCCCCTACGAGCAGTACGTC. It specifies CSARAQGPYEQYV.

The table lists this clonotype with many counts. This chain links TRBV3-1 with TRBJ2-1; TRBD1 matches 7 bases. J gave up 3 bases and V 1 base, and 3 bases lay outside the gene matches. This CDR3 is 15 amino acids long. Per germline, CDR1 LGHDT and CDR2 YNNKEL (reference sequence). The CDR3 sequence is CASSQASGGYNEQFF. DNA for the CDR3: TGTGCCAGCAGCCAAGCGTCAGGGGGCTACAATGAGCAGTTCTTC.

This clonotype was observed a few times. This chain links TRBV29-1 with TRBJ1-2; D is perhaps TRBD1 (5 bases). V lost 2 bases, J lost 6 bases, and 16 bases lay in between. CDR1 and CDR2 from the germline V gene are SQVTM and ANQGSEA. This CDR3 has 14 residues. In nucleotides, the CDR3 is TGCAGCGTTGAATCATCCCCCGGGGGAGATGGCTACACCTTC. It encodes CSVESSPGGDGYTF.

There are a few counts of this clonotype. This chain joins TRBV3-1 and TRBJ2-3; D not certain. This CDR3 has 13 amino acids. CDR1 is LGHDT, CDR2 YNNKEL, per germline (reference sequence). Trimming pared 0 bases from V and 10 bases from J, leaving 11 bases between. The CDR3 DNA reads as TGTGCCAGCAGCCAAGACTTGGGTTTATCGCAGTATTTT. Its translation is CASSQDLGLSQYF.

This clonotype was recorded at least ten times. The genes are TRBV4-1 and TRBJ1-5, with a weak D call TRBD1 (6 bases). Looked up from germline, CDR1 is MGHRA and CDR2 is YSYEKL. This CDR3 is 14 amino acids long. With 0 bases removed from V and 5 bases from J, the gap between germline ends came to 8 bases. CDR3 bases: TGCGCCAGCAGCCAAGAAGCAGGGGATCAGCCCCAGCATTTT. This translates into CASSQEAGDQPQHF.

The chain carries TRBV7-3 and TRBJ2-5, with D unclear. The V gene's germline CDR1 is SGHTA and CDR2 FQGTGA. The CDR3 covers 13 residues. The V gene lost 2 bases and the J gene lost 4 bases, with 8 bases spanning the gap. CDR3 in amino acids: CASSLLQSETQYF. The CDR3 nucleotides read TGTGCCAGCAGCTTATTACAGTCAGAGACCCAGTACTTC.

In this sample, this clonotype turned up a few times. The J gene is TRBJ2-5, the V gene TRBV5-4; 8 bases line up with TRBD2. Trimming cost V 0 bases and J 2 bases; bases outside gene matches: 9. In germline, CDR1 is SGHNT, CDR2 YYREEE (reference sequence). The CDR3 is made up of 17 amino acids. The CDR3 region is CASSLAEGLALQETQYF. Written as DNA, the CDR3 is TGTGCCAGCAGCTTGGCCGAAGGACTAGCCCTACAAGAGACCCAGTACTTC.

The V and J genes are TRBV12-3 or TRBV12-4 and TRBJ1-1; D is possibly TRBD1 (6 bases). The CDR3 totals 14 residues. Trimming removed 9 bases from V and 3 bases from J, with 17 bases in between. The chain's CDR3 is CASLGAGLDTEAFF. CDR3 sequence (DNA): TGTGCCAGTTTGGGGGCAGGGTTAGACACTGAAGCTTTCTTT.

This clonotype was seen at least ten times. The chain recombines TRBV3-1 with TRBJ2-5, with TRBD2 as a possible D gene (5 bases). CDR3 length: 17 amino acids. CDR1 and CDR2 from the germline V gene are LGHDT and YNNKEL (reference sequence). Trimming took 0 bases from V and 4 from J, leaving 18 bases between them. Written as DNA, the CDR3 is TGTGCCAGCAGCCAAGATCTTGGGGAGCTGTGGCGAGAGACCCAGTACTTC. Its protein product is CASSQDLGELWRETQYF.